A single sample is the source of the 22 T cell receptor beta chains below, sequenced in a study of regulatory T cells in long-lasting Graves disease. Sequencing libraries for TCR beta were prepared with iRepertoire HTBI primers and Arm-PCR of CDR3 regions. TCRdb recomputed calls from the multiplex PCR reads with MiXCR, one row per CDR3 protein. The table has about 310,000 distinct CDR3 sequences, 20% to 25% seen once; the top ten hold roughly 56%. As for time point: persistent/refractory GD, antithyroid drugs over 5 years with positive TRAb. Scientists built the TCR library using RNA that was extracted from PBMCs. The sample here was peripheral blood mononuclear cells (PBMCs), taken when the disease was refractory, from a patient treated with antithyroid drugs. These receptors were taken from a female donor with Graves disease.

In its sample, this clonotype was seen once. Here the CDR3 reads CASRPGTGGSEQYF. The CDR3 coding sequence is TGTGCCAGCAGGCCGGGGACAGGGGGGTCCGAGCAGTACTTC. The chain uses TRBV6-2 or TRBV6-3 and TRBJ2-7, with TRBD1 identical over 11 bases. With V trimmed by 6 bases and J by 6 bases, 7 bases remained unmatched. Germline assignment: CDR1 MNHEY and CDR2 SVGEGT. The CDR3 length is 14 residues.

The genes are TRBV30 and TRBJ1-6, with 9 nucleotides matching TRBD1. CDR3 length: 14 amino acids. The germline CDR1 and CDR2 sequences are GTSNPN and SVGIG (reference sequence). After removal of 4 bases from V and 7 bases from J, the junction contained 5 bases not matched to a gene. Here the CDR3 reads CAWNPGQGNSPLHF. CDR3 nucleotides: TGTGCCTGGAATCCAGGACAGGGGAATTCACCCCTCCACTTT.

This clonotype appeared many times. The V and J genes are TRBV7-2 and TRBJ2-5; tentatively, D is TRBD1 or TRBD2 (5 bases each). Germline assignment: CDR1 SGHTA and CDR2 FQGNSA. The CDR3 is 15 residues long. The V end was cut by 2 bases, the J end by 5 bases, with 15 bases between. The CDR3 DNA reads TGTGCCAGCAGCTTACTTCGGGGCGCCGTGGAGACCCAGTACTTC. The encoded protein is CASSLLRGAVETQYF.

This clonotype was seen ten or more times. The gene calls are TRBV6-2 or TRBV6-3 and TRBJ1-6; TRBD1 is a possible D gene (6 bases). The CDR3 sequence is 13 residues long. V was shortened by 8 bases and J by 7 bases, with 12 bases between the two germline ends. CDR1 and CDR2 (germline): MNHEY, SVGEGT. The CDR3 loop is CASLKDSNSPLHF. Written as DNA, the CDR3 is TGTGCCAGCCTAAAGGACAGCAATTCACCCCTCCACTTT.

This clonotype has more than one count but fewer than ten. The chain uses TRBV5-5 and TRBJ2-4; possibly TRBD2 for D (6 bases). Between the trimmed V and J ends, which lost 1 base and 1 base, there was a span of 15 bases. The CDR3 totals 17 residues. Germline CDR1 is SGHKS and CDR2 is YYEKEE (reference sequence). CDR3 residues: CASSLTTGVWAKNIQYF. For the CDR3, the DNA is TGTGCCAGCAGCTTGACTACGGGGGTTTGGGCCAAAAACATTCAGTACTTC.

On this clonotype: A far larger clone is off by one base, so a read error is likely. The J gene is TRBJ1-6, the V gene TRBV12-3 or TRBV12-4; possibly TRBD1 for D (6 bases). This CDR3 has 12 residues. The CDR3 nucleotides are TGTGCCAGCAGTCGCCGGGACTTGGGGGCTCTCTTT. Translation gives CASSRRDLGALF.

This clonotype was counted ten times or more. The rearrangement links TRBV7-8 to TRBJ2-5, with TRBD2 identical over 8 bases. CDR3 length: 15 residues. Trimming cost V 1 base and J 5 bases; bases outside gene matches: 6. Looked up from germline, CDR1 is SGHVS and CDR2 is FQNEAQ. The CDR3 spells CASSLGLAGGETQYF. CDR3 DNA sequence: TGTGCCAGCAGCTTAGGCCTAGCGGGTGGCGAGACCCAGTACTTC. The whole variable domain, filled in from reference TRBV7-8 and TRBJ2-5, reads GAGVSQSPRYKVAKRGQDVALRCDPISGHVSLFWYQQALGQGPEFLTYFQNEAQLDKSGLPSDRFFAERPEGSVSTLKIQRTQQEDSAVYLCASSLGLAGGETQYFGPGTRLLVL.

This clonotype was counted many times. The gene calls are TRBV28 and TRBJ2-7; D remains ambiguous. The CDR3 runs 15 residues. V dropped 4 bases and J dropped 0 bases, with 13 bases sitting between them. CDR1 is MDHEN, CDR2 SYDVKM, per germline. The CDR3 DNA reads TGTGCCAGCAGTTCAGACGTCTTGAGCTCCTACGAGCAGTACTTC. Translated, it gives CASSSDVLSSYEQYF.

This sequence joins TRBV9 and TRBJ2-2; D unresolved. CDR1 SGDLS and CDR2 YYNGEE come from the germline V gene. The CDR3 loop spans 15 amino acids. With 0 bases removed from V and 0 bases from J, the gap between germline ends came to 6 bases. CDR3 in amino acids: CASSVGTANTGELFF. The CDR3, as DNA: TGTGCCAGCAGCGTAGGAACCGCGAACACCGGGGAGCTGTTTTTT.

This clonotype occurred once. This chain links TRBV11-2 with TRBJ2-7; the D call may be TRBD1 or TRBD2 (6 bases each). Germline CDR1 reads SGHAT; CDR2 reads FQNNGV. V lost 6 bases to trimming and J lost 0 bases, with 12 bases between them. The CDR3 is 14 residues long. DNA of the CDR3: TGTGCCAGCAGACAGGGACTGAGCTCCTACGAGCAGTACTTC. Its protein product is CASRQGLSSYEQYF.

The chain is built from TRBV28 and TRBJ1-1; TRBD1 agrees at 8 bases. With V trimmed by 5 bases and J by 4 bases, 9 bases remained unmatched. CDR3 length: 15 amino acids. Germline V CDR1 and CDR2: MDHEN, SYDVKM. The DNA for the CDR3 is TGTGCCAGCAGTACCCCAGGGGGCTCTGGCACTGAAGCTTTCTTT. Residues: CASSTPGGSGTEAFF.

This clonotype was counted between two and nine times. V gene TRBV7-9 combines with J gene TRBJ1-5; D not certain. The germline CDR1 and CDR2 sequences are SEHNR and FQNEAQ (reference sequence). The CDR3 loop spans 12 amino acids. With 1 base removed from V and 8 bases from J, the gap between germline ends came to 6 bases. The CDR3 bases are TGTGCCAGCAGCTTAGGGGGAAAGCCCCAGCATTTT. Protein product: CASSLGGKPQHF.

V usage is TRBV10-3 and J usage is TRBJ2-5; TRBD2 matches 10 bases. Germline-derived CDR1 and CDR2 are ENHRY and SYGVKD. This CDR3 has 18 residues. V shed 4 bases and J 5 bases; nucleotides not matched to a gene: 16. CDR3 amino acids: CAISGGLAGALGRETQYF. The DNA of the CDR3 is TGTGCCATCAGTGGGGGGCTAGCGGGAGCCCTCGGGAGGGAGACCCAGTACTTC.

At least ten counts were recorded for this clonotype. DNA for the CDR3: TGTGCCAGCAGTGTAGGACAGGGGTGGGACGAGCAGTACTTC. Protein product: CASSVGQGWDEQYF. This chain links TRBV12-3 or TRBV12-4 with TRBJ2-7; 9 bases are shared with TRBD1. The ends lost 5 bases at V and 5 bases at J; junction bases unmatched: 7. There are 14 residues in the CDR3.

The chain has TRBV6-2 or TRBV6-3 and TRBJ2-7, with TRBD2 matching over 8 bases. J was trimmed by 4 bases and V by 3 bases; bases with no gene match: 5. CDR3 length equals 14 residues. Germline lookup yields CDR1 MNHEY and CDR2 SVGEGT. The CDR3 DNA reads TGTGCCAGCAGTTATATGGCGGGAGGTTACGAGCAGTACTTC. Its protein is CASSYMAGGYEQYF.

Of note for this clonotype: Because the CDR3's place on the DNA is in doubt, the DNA is left out and the CDR3 is given as listed by TCRdb. The rearrangement links TRBV29-1 to TRBJ1-6; the table's D call, TRBD1, has no DNA check behind it. The CDR3 adds up to 13 amino acids, both ends counted. Germline CDR1 reads SQVTM; CDR2 reads ANQGSEA. CDR3 sequence reads: CSVGDGNNSPPHF.

This clonotype was recorded at least ten times. CDR3 region: CASSHRGDIQYF. CDR3 DNA sequence: TGTGCCAGCAGTCACAGGGGGGACATTCAGTACTTC. The chain is built from TRBV12-3 or TRBV12-4 and TRBJ2-4, with 8 positions matching TRBD1. CDR3 length: 12 residues. Unmatched junction bases numbered 2, after V lost 5 bases and J lost 8 bases.

This clonotype was counted at least ten times. The V gene is TRBV7-2, the J gene TRBJ2-7; 9 nucleotides line up with TRBD1. The CDR3 is made up of 15 amino acids. The ends lost 4 bases at V and 3 bases at J; junction bases unmatched: 7. Germline lookup yields CDR1 SGHTA and CDR2 FQGNSA. CDR3 protein: CASSSGGQGIYEQYF. As DNA, the CDR3 is TGTGCCAGCAGCTCCGGCGGACAGGGGATCTACGAGCAGTACTTC.

V gene TRBV20-1 combines with J gene TRBJ2-3, with TRBD2 identical over 12 bases. CDR3 length: 17 amino acids. The trim removed 1 base at V and 5 bases at J, leaving 10 bases unmatched. Germline-derived CDR1 and CDR2 are DFQATT and SNEGSKA (reference sequence). Here the CDR3 reads CSARGQGLAGTVDTQYF. The DNA for the CDR3 is TGCAGTGCTAGAGGTCAAGGACTAGCGGGAACAGTAGATACGCAGTATTTT.

The chain employs TRBV4-2 and TRBJ1-2, with unresolved D. Trimming took off 4 bases at V and 7 bases at J, with 13 bases between the two ends. This CDR3 spans 13 amino acids. The germline V gene encodes CDR1 LGHNA and CDR2 YNFKEQ. This CDR3 reads CASSLDGRAGYTF. The CDR3 bases are TGTGCCAGCAGCCTGGATGGGAGGGCTGGCTACACCTTC.

This clonotype was recorded a few times. The chain joins TRBV7-9 to TRBJ1-2; D remains unclear. Germline V gene lookup returns CDR1 SEHNR and CDR2 FQNEAQ (reference sequence). CDR3 length: 14 residues. Trimming removed 2 bases from V and 8 bases from J, with 15 bases in between. As DNA, the CDR3 is TGTGCCAGCAGCTTATTTCCTGGAGTGGAGGGCTACACCTTC. It codes for CASSLFPGVEGYTF.

The chain links TRBV4-1 to TRBJ2-5, with a tentative D call TRBD1 (5 bases). The germline V gene encodes CDR1 MGHRA and CDR2 YSYEKL. V was clipped by 1 base and J by 5 bases, with 11 bases between them. The length of the CDR3 is 14 residues. This CDR3 reads CASSQVRAIETQYF. The CDR3 nucleotides read TGCGCCAGCAGCCAAGTCAGGGCTATTGAGACCCAGTACTTC.